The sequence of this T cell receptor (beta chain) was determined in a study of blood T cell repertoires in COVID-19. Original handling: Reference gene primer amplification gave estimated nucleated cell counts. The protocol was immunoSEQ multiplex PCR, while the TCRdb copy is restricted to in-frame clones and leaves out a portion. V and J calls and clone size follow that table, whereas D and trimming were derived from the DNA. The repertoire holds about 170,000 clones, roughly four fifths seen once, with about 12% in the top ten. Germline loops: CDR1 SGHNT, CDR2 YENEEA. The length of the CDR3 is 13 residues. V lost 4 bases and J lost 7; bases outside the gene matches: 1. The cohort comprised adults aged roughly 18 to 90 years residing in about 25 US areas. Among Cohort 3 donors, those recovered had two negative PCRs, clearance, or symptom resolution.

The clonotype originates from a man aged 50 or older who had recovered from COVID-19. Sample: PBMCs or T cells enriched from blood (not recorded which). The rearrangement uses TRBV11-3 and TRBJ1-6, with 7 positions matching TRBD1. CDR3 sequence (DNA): TGTGCCAGCAGCTACAGGGGCAATTCACCCCTCCACTTT. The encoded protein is CASSYRGNSPLHF.